The next 30 T cell receptor beta chains were all read from a single sample in a study of monozygotic twins with inflammatory bowel disease. One entry per CDR3 protein, without DNA, is what TCRdb gives after re-calling the 5' RACE reads. The sample has about 300,000 distinct CDR3 sequences; the top ten hold more than 4.5%. The specimen sequenced was blood. These receptors originate from a human donor with ulcerative colitis or Crohn's disease, or a healthy co-twin of an affected twin (not recorded which).

The rearrangement uses TRBV6-1 and TRBJ2-4; TCRdb gives TRBD1 as the D gene, but with no DNA this cannot be confirmed. The length of the CDR3 is 17 residues. Germline V gives CDR1 MNHNS, CDR2 SASEGT. CDR3 loop: CASSEAGTRLAKNIQYF.

This chain links TRBV11-2 with TRBJ2-7; the D gene TCRdb calls, TRBD1, cannot be checked with no DNA. The CDR3 extends over 16 amino acids. Germline V CDR1 and CDR2: SGHAT, FQNNGV. The CDR3 sequence: CASSSPRNAGPYEQYF.

The gene calls are TRBV20-1 and TRBJ2-1; the TRBD2 assignment by TCRdb is unverifiable without DNA. In germline, CDR1 is DFQATT, CDR2 SNEGSKA (reference sequence). This CDR3 comprises 14 residues. CDR3 in amino acids: CSAPRLAEYNEQFF.

This chain connects TRBV7-3 to TRBJ2-3; TCRdb names TRBD1, which stays unverified in the absence of DNA. Germline V gives CDR1 SGHTA, CDR2 FQGTGA. The CDR3 covers 15 residues. CDR3 sequence: CASSLFAGETDTQYF. Looking up the rest from reference TRBV7-3 and TRBJ2-3 gives the full variable domain: GAGVSQTPSNKVTEKGKYVELRCDPISGHTALYWYRQSLGQGPEFLIYFQGTGAADDSGLPNDRFFAVRPEGSVSTLKIQRTERGDSAVYLCASSLFAGETDTQYFGPGTRLTVL.

The chain links TRBV10-2 to TRBJ1-3. Germline V gives CDR1 WSHSY, CDR2 SAAADI. This CDR3 has 12 amino acids. The CDR3 loop is CASRTGENTIYF.

The V call is TRBV20-1, the J call TRBJ2-3. Germline V gene lookup returns CDR1 DFQATT and CDR2 SNEGSKA (reference sequence). CDR3 size: 12 residues. The CDR3 protein is CSAPEVTDTQYF.

The chain employs TRBV3-1 and TRBJ1-2; TCRdb selects TRBD1, and the lack of DNA leaves this call unchecked. Germline V gene data show CDR1 as LGHDT and CDR2 as YNNKEL (reference sequence). The CDR3 runs 13 residues. CDR3 sequence: CASSQGDRNGYTF.

The V gene is TRBV10-3, the J gene TRBJ2-7; TCRdb proposes TRBD1, but this gene call is untestable without DNA. CDR1 is ENHRY, CDR2 SYGVKD, per germline. This CDR3 comprises 14 residues. The CDR3 loop reads CAISEKGQAYEQYF.

V usage is TRBV6-1 and J usage is TRBJ1-4. Per germline, CDR1 MNHNS and CDR2 SASEGT. The CDR3 consists of 15 residues. The CDR3 sequence: CASTYQWTSNEKLFF.

The chain combines TRBV12-3 or TRBV12-4 with TRBJ1-2; with no DNA, the TCRdb D assignment of TRBD1 cannot be verified. There are 14 residues in the CDR3. The CDR3 loop reads CASSLNRAFYGYTF.

The V and J genes are TRBV7-2 and TRBJ2-5; no DNA is available, so the TRBD2 call from TCRdb remains unchecked. Germline lookup yields CDR1 SGHTA and CDR2 FQGNSA. CDR3 length: 16 residues. This CDR3 is CASSGRGLAGKETQYF.

The chain recombines TRBV24-1 with TRBJ2-1. Germline V gives CDR1 KGHDR, CDR2 SFDVKD. The CDR3 consists of 13 residues. The CDR3 loop reads CATSEWGYNEQFF.

The genes are TRBV12-3 or TRBV12-4 and TRBJ2-1; TCRdb designates TRBD1, a call that cannot be tested without DNA. CDR3 length: 14 amino acids. Here the CDR3 reads CATTGGNSNNEQFF.

The gene calls are TRBV28 and TRBJ2-6; there is no DNA to check the TCRdb D call of TRBD1. The germline V gene encodes CDR1 MDHEN and CDR2 SYDVKM. The CDR3 runs to 17 residues. The CDR3 reads CASSPSRQSSGANVLTF.

CDR3 protein: CASSQEIAGETQYF. The V call is TRBV4-2, the J call TRBJ2-5; TCRdb's D gene call, TRBD1, goes unchecked for lack of DNA. The CDR3 runs 14 residues. CDR1 is LGHNA, CDR2 YNFKEQ, per germline.

This sequence joins TRBV5-1 and TRBJ2-7; TCRdb designates TRBD2, a call that cannot be tested without DNA. Germline-derived CDR1 and CDR2 are SGHRS and YFSETQ. The CDR3 has 14 amino acids. The CDR3 spells CASSLPERTYEQYF.

This chain links TRBV7-9 with TRBJ2-7; TCRdb gives TRBD1 as the D gene, but with no DNA this cannot be confirmed. Looked up from germline, CDR1 is SEHNR and CDR2 is FQNEAQ (reference sequence). This CDR3 has 16 residues. The CDR3 sequence is CASSLWSGGNSYEQYF.

V gene TRBV9 combines with J gene TRBJ2-4. The CDR3 runs 13 residues. Germline V CDR1 and CDR2: SGDLS, YYNGEE. The CDR3 loop is CASSVRVRDIQYF.

V usage is TRBV11-3 and J usage is TRBJ2-1; without DNA, the TCRdb call of TRBD1 cannot be checked. Germline lookup yields CDR1 SGHNT and CDR2 YENEEA. The CDR3 contains 16 residues. CDR3 loop: CASSSRPSILSGEQFF.

The chain has TRBV29-1 and TRBJ1-4; without DNA, the TCRdb call of TRBD1 cannot be checked. The CDR3 has 16 residues. Germline values: CDR1 SQVTM, CDR2 ANQGSEA. The CDR3: CSVGSGTGLPNEKLFF.

This sequence joins TRBV27 and TRBJ2-5; TCRdb names TRBD1, which stays unverified in the absence of DNA. Germline lookup yields CDR1 MNHEY and CDR2 SMNVEV (reference sequence). The CDR3 loop spans 15 amino acids. Here the CDR3 reads CASSDRGGTQETQYF.

CDR3 residues: CAIRSSGGPYEQYF. This chain joins TRBV10-3 and TRBJ2-7; TCRdb designates TRBD2, a call that cannot be tested without DNA. Germline values: CDR1 ENHRY, CDR2 SYGVKD. This CDR3 spans 14 amino acids.

The chain uses TRBV19 and TRBJ1-5; absent DNA, TCRdb's TRBD1 call cannot be checked. Germline V gene lookup returns CDR1 LNHDA and CDR2 SQIVND (reference sequence). The CDR3 extends over 12 amino acids. CDR3 in amino acids: CATRQGSQPQHF.

The rearrangement uses TRBV7-2 and TRBJ2-3; TCRdb outputs TRBD1, but without DNA this stays unchecked. The CDR3 is made up of 14 amino acids. Germline V lookup: CDR1 SGHTA, CDR2 FQGNSA. The CDR3: CASSLEDRRDTQYF. The variable domain in full, with the rest retrieved from reference TRBV7-2 and TRBJ2-3, is GAGVSQSPSNKVTEKGKDVELRCDPISGHTALYWYRQSLGQGLEFLIYFQGNSAPDKSGLPSDRFSAERTGGSVSTLTIQRTQQEDSAVYLCASSLEDRRDTQYFGPGTRLTVL.

The chain carries TRBV6-4 and TRBJ2-7; TCRdb indicates TRBD1, and absent DNA this call remains unverified. The germline V gene encodes CDR1 MRHNA and CDR2 SNTAGT. The length of the CDR3 is 14 residues. The chain's CDR3 is CASSDSSRDRVQYF.

This chain uses TRBV5-1 with TRBJ1-5; TCRdb reports TRBD1, a call that lacks DNA to check it against. This CDR3 region has 14 residues. The germline V gene encodes CDR1 SGHRS and CDR2 YFSETQ. This chain's CDR3 is CASSLEGRGQPQHF.

V and J are TRBV29-1 and TRBJ2-1; the D call from TCRdb, TRBD2, cannot be confirmed without DNA. This CDR3 contains 12 residues. CDR1 SQVTM and CDR2 ANQGSEA come from the germline V gene. This CDR3 is CSVNREGDEQFF.

The chain uses TRBV30 and TRBJ1-2; TCRdb returns TRBD1, unconfirmable since there is no DNA. The CDR3 is 15 amino acids. CDR1 is GTSNPN and CDR2 is SVGIG in the germline V gene (reference sequence). The CDR3 sequence is CAWSVNRGPGYGYTF.

This chain connects TRBV20-1 to TRBJ2-2; with no DNA, the TCRdb D assignment of TRBD1 cannot be verified. There are 15 residues in the CDR3. Germline loops: CDR1 DFQATT, CDR2 SNEGSKA (reference sequence). This CDR3 is CSAGGQRANTGELFF.

The chain is built from TRBV5-1 and TRBJ2-3; TCRdb's D gene call, TRBD1, goes unchecked for lack of DNA. Germline CDR1 and CDR2: SGHRS and YFSETQ. CDR3 size: 15 residues. CDR3 loop: CASSQSGQSTDTQYF.